These 30 T cell receptor beta chains originate from one sample sequenced in a study of synovial regulatory T cells in juvenile arthritis. Sequencing used immunoSEQ multiplex PCR; TCRdb keeps in-frame clones, though not all of them. The sample's table shows roughly 10,000 clones. Sequencing used Treg cells from blood. This sample's subset: remaining (HLA-DR-negative) circulating blood Treg cells. These receptors came from a donor aged 2-30 years with juvenile idiopathic arthritis.

The V and J genes are TRBV28 and TRBJ1-5. The CDR3 contains 13 residues. The nucleotide record is missing. Germline V gene sequence: CDR1 MDHEN, CDR2 SYDVKM. CDR3 loop: CASSLYSNQPQHF. Based on the CDR3 plus reference TRBV28 and TRBJ1-5, the full variable domain is DVKVTQSSRYLVKRTGEKVFLECVQDMDHENMFWYRQDPGLGLRLIYFSYDVKMKEKGDIPEGYSVSREKKERFSLILESASTNQTSMYLCASSLYSNQPQHFGDGTRLSIL.

V and J are TRBV19 and TRBJ1-2; the TRBD1 assignment by TCRdb is unverifiable without DNA. CDR3 length: 13 amino acids. No DNA is given. Germline lookup yields CDR1 LNHDA and CDR2 SQIVND (reference sequence). The CDR3 loop reads CATRGTGHYGYTF.

V is TRBV25-1 and J is TRBJ1-2. In germline, CDR1 is MGHDK, CDR2 SYGVNS. The CDR3 is made up of 13 amino acids. No DNA appears here. CDR3 loop: CASSLRTGNGYTF.

The chain combines TRBV25-1 with TRBJ1-1. Per the germline V gene, CDR1 is MGHDK and CDR2 is SYGVNS. The CDR3 has 12 residues. No DNA has been recorded. This chain's CDR3 is CASSDRGRKAFF.

The gene calls are TRBV5-1 and TRBJ1-2. There are 15 residues in the CDR3. The DNA is unrecorded. The germline V gene has CDR1 SGHRS and CDR2 YFSETQ. The CDR3 sequence: CASSSTPGADYGYTF.

This sequence joins TRBV19 and TRBJ1-2. In germline, CDR1 is LNHDA, CDR2 SQIVND (reference sequence). The CDR3 spans 14 residues. No DNA appears here. This CDR3 reads CASSIVGGVSGYTF.

The V and J genes are TRBV6-4 and TRBJ2-7; TCRdb's D call of TRBD2 is untestable without DNA. CDR1 and CDR2 (germline): MRHNA, SNTAGT. The CDR3 has 15 residues. The DNA sequence is not available. CDR3 sequence reads: CASKVGAGPGYEQYF.

The chain is built from TRBV9 and TRBJ2-4; TCRdb picks TRBD2, but there is no DNA to check that call. The CDR3 loop spans 16 amino acids. The DNA is unrecorded. Germline V gives CDR1 SGDLS, CDR2 YYNGEE. The CDR3 region is CASSPHPERVLNIQYF.

V usage is TRBV5-1 and J usage is TRBJ2-1; TCRdb indicates TRBD2, and absent DNA this call remains unverified. The CDR3 covers 13 residues. The DNA is not on file. CDR1 is SGHRS, CDR2 YFSETQ, per germline. The CDR3 protein is CASSPGLAYEQFF.

This chain links TRBV6-1 with TRBJ2-3; the D call of TRBD2 rests on TCRdb alone, since no DNA is present to check it. Germline V lookup: CDR1 MNHNS, CDR2 SASEGT. The CDR3 consists of 17 residues. A DNA sequence was not provided. This CDR3 reads CASSDRLALTYTDTQYF.

The CDR3 loop is CASSDWQGGPSYGYTF. The chain couples TRBV2 to TRBJ1-2; the D gene TCRdb calls, TRBD1, cannot be checked with no DNA. Germline lookup yields CDR1 SNHLY and CDR2 FYNNEI. CDR3 length: 16 amino acids. Nucleotide data are not available. The full variable domain, in which reference TRBV2 and TRBJ1-2 provide the parts outside the CDR3, is EPEVTQTPSHQVTQMGQEVILRCVPISNHLYFYWYRQILGQKVEFLVSFYNNEISEKSEIFDDQFSVERPDGSNFTLKIRSTKLEDSAMYFCASSDWQGGPSYGYTFGSGTRLTVV.

The rearrangement uses TRBV27 and TRBJ1-4; checking the TCRdb D call of TRBD1 is not possible without DNA. The germline gives CDR1 MNHEY, CDR2 SMNVEV (reference sequence). The CDR3 spans 15 residues. No nucleotide data were recorded. CDR3 sequence reads: CASSRLDRSNEKLFF.

The chain recombines TRBV19 with TRBJ1-2; absent DNA, TCRdb's TRBD1 call cannot be checked. CDR3 length equals 14 residues. No DNA is listed. Germline V lookup: CDR1 LNHDA, CDR2 SQIVND (reference sequence). CDR3 loop: CASSIWDKNYGYTF.

The chain recombines TRBV5-1 with TRBJ1-2. Germline CDR1 reads SGHRS; CDR2 reads YFSETQ. The CDR3 loop spans 13 amino acids. The DNA sequence is not available. The CDR3 spells CASSPAGIRGYTF.

The chain is built from TRBV18 and TRBJ2-4; TCRdb proposes TRBD2, but this gene call is untestable without DNA. This CDR3 region has 15 residues. The DNA is unrecorded. Germline lookup yields CDR1 KGHSH and CDR2 LQKENI. The CDR3 loop reads CASSPSAGLANIQYF.

The chain couples TRBV7-9 to TRBJ1-1. CDR3 size: 14 residues. The nucleotide record is missing. The germline V gene has CDR1 SEHNR and CDR2 FQNEAQ (reference sequence). The CDR3 sequence is CASSLGARDREAFF.

The chain employs TRBV4-1 and TRBJ2-1; TCRdb outputs TRBD2, but without DNA this stays unchecked. The CDR3 has 18 amino acids. No DNA appears here. Germline lookup yields CDR1 MGHRA and CDR2 YSYEKL. Here the CDR3 reads CASSQSVRGGLFYNEQFF.

This rearrangement joins TRBV15 to TRBJ2-1; TCRdb returns TRBD1, unconfirmable since there is no DNA. The V gene's germline CDR1 is LNHNV and CDR2 YYDKDF (reference sequence). The CDR3 contains 16 residues. DNA is not recorded here. The CDR3 sequence: CATSRDGTGSYNEQFF.

The chain carries TRBV5-4 and TRBJ1-2; TCRdb designates TRBD1, a call that cannot be tested without DNA. The CDR3 is 15 amino acids. The DNA is unrecorded. CDR1 and CDR2 from the germline V gene are SGHNT and YYREEE (reference sequence). The CDR3 sequence is CASSHRDRGAGGYTF.

The chain links TRBV4-1 to TRBJ2-1. Germline CDR1 MGHRA, CDR2 YSYEKL. CDR3 length: 16 residues. No nucleotide data were recorded. The CDR3 region is CASSQVDGTPSNEQFF.

V is TRBV5-3 and J is TRBJ1-2. TRBV5-3 is an ORF, and what it does is uncertain. The CDR3 extends over 14 amino acids. The entry carries no DNA sequence. The CDR3 loop reads CARSRGGGGYGYTF.

The gene calls are TRBV29-1 and TRBJ2-7; TCRdb's assignment of TRBD1 cannot be checked, as there is no DNA. CDR1 is SQVTM, CDR2 ANQGSEA, per germline. The CDR3 spans 14 residues. There is no recorded DNA. This CDR3 is CSVEQGCLSYEQYF.

The chain couples TRBV4-2 to TRBJ2-7; TCRdb gives TRBD1 as the D gene, but with no DNA this cannot be confirmed. CDR3 size: 16 residues. The DNA is not on file. CDR1 and CDR2 from the germline V gene are LGHNA and YNFKEQ. CDR3 sequence: CASRRNDRGYLHEQYF.

The gene calls are TRBV18 and TRBJ1-2; the D call of TRBD1 rests on TCRdb alone, since no DNA is present to check it. The CDR3 is 14 amino acids. Only the protein is on record. Germline-derived CDR1 and CDR2 are KGHSH and LQKENI. The CDR3 protein is CASSPQGIGDGYTF.

This rearrangement joins TRBV28 to TRBJ1-5. Germline CDR1 reads MDHEN; CDR2 reads SYDVKM. The CDR3 has 12 amino acids. The DNA sequence is not available. This CDR3 reads CASSAVISPQHF.

This rearrangement joins TRBV28 to TRBJ1-4; TCRdb's D gene call, TRBD1, goes unchecked for lack of DNA. This CDR3 has 14 residues. This entry has no DNA. Germline V gene lookup returns CDR1 MDHEN and CDR2 SYDVKM. This CDR3 is CASSGDRGLTKLFF. The whole variable domain, filled in from reference TRBV28 and TRBJ1-4, reads DVKVTQSSRYLVKRTGEKVFLECVQDMDHENMFWYRQDPGLGLRLIYFSYDVKMKEKGDIPEGYSVSREKKERFSLILESASTNQTSMYLCASSGDRGLTKLFFGSGTQLSVL.

Measured by frequency, this clone is medium-sized. The J gene is TRBJ1-3, the V gene TRBV28; the TCRdb call, TRBD1, lacks DNA for checking. Germline CDR1 is MDHEN and CDR2 is SYDVKM. This CDR3 comprises 13 residues. DNA was not recorded. CDR3 loop: CASSSGQPNTIYF. The whole variable domain, remainder taken from reference TRBV28 and TRBJ1-3, is DVKVTQSSRYLVKRTGEKVFLECVQDMDHENMFWYRQDPGLGLRLIYFSYDVKMKEKGDIPEGYSVSREKKERFSLILESASTNQTSMYLCASSSGQPNTIYFGEGSWLTVV.

The chain combines TRBV5-1 with TRBJ2-7; TCRdb's D call of TRBD2 is untestable without DNA. There are 17 residues in the CDR3. DNA is not on record. From germline, CDR1 is SGHRS and CDR2 YFSETQ. CDR3 region: CASSLGLMVAGSYEQYF.

The J gene is TRBJ1-3, the V gene TRBV5-6. The CDR3 has 17 residues. No DNA sequence is on record. In germline, CDR1 is SGHDT, CDR2 YYEEEE. The CDR3 reads CASSLGGVTISGNTIYF.

The V call is TRBV7-9, the J call TRBJ2-7; TCRdb names TRBD2, which stays unverified in the absence of DNA. Germline V gene sequence: CDR1 SEHNR, CDR2 FQNEAQ (reference sequence). The CDR3 is made up of 14 amino acids. No DNA is recorded. Here the CDR3 reads CASSLGGLSYEQYF.